These T cell receptor beta chains were read from a single sample in a study of cytomegalovirus exposure and HLA in healthy donors. This table comes from immunoSEQ multiplex PCR, and its TCRdb copy is limited to in-frame clones, with some not included. Here the sample spans 180,000 or so clones, approximately 83% being singletons. Sequenced sample: PBMCs. The receptors come from a man aged 18-30 years in good health and CMV-seropositive. The CDR3 runs from the conserved cysteine through the conserved F or W. The order of the fields is D gene, J gene, CDR3 length, clone size, V gene, CDR3 protein, CDR3 DNA. D genes are given only for firm matches. Rows may omit the clone size; those that give it use once, few, many or a size class.

-	TRBJ1-3	12	-	TRBV5-4	CASTPGGNTIYF	TGTGCCAGCACCCCGGGGGGAAACACCATATATTTT
-	TRBJ1-2	15	-	TRBV4-3	CASSQDSNTRRGYTF	TGCGCCAGCAGCCAAGACTCTAACACCCGGCGGGGCTACACCTTC
-	TRBJ1-1	13	-	TRBV29-1	CSVVGALGTEAFF	TGCAGCGTTGTAGGGGCGCTTGGCACTGAAGCTTTCTTT
TRBD2	TRBJ2-5	16	-	TRBV7-6	CASSAGTSGQKETQYF	TGTGCCAGCAGCGCCGGGACTAGCGGACAAAAAGAGACCCAGTACTTC
-	TRBJ2-5	15	-	TRBV27	CASSLGTKRAETQYF	TGTGCCAGCAGTTTAGGTACTAAGCGGGCAGAGACCCAGTACTTC
TRBD2	TRBJ2-5	16	-	TRBV27	CASSLGIAGGQETQYF	TGTGCCAGCAGCCTTGGGATAGCGGGGGGGCAAGAGACCCAGTACTTC
TRBD2	TRBJ2-1	16	once	TRBV7-9	CASSHSGGAGDNEQFF	TGTGCCAGCAGTCATAGCGGGGGGGCTGGCGACAATGAGCAGTTCTTC
TRBD1	TRBJ1-6	14	-	TRBV11-3	CASSGTGGNSPLHF	TGTGCCAGCAGCGGGACAGGGGGCAATTCACCCCTCCACTTT
TRBD2	TRBJ2-2	16	-	TRBV11-3	CASSRGGGVNTGELFF	TGTGCCAGCAGCCGGGGGGGCGGGGTGAACACCGGGGAGCTGTTTTTT
-	TRBJ1-2	15	-	TRBV6-5	CASSSSSRGFYGYTF	TGTGCCAGCAGTTCAAGCAGCAGGGGTTTTTATGGCTACACCTTC
-	TRBJ2-5	15	-	TRBV5-1	CASSLVVAAQETQYF	TGCGCCAGCAGCTTGGTGGTAGCGGCACAAGAGACCCAGTACTTC
-	TRBJ2-1	17	-	TRBV19	CASSIFLQGSSYNEQFF	TGTGCCAGTAGTATATTCCTTCAGGGAAGCTCCTACAATGAGCAGTTCTTC
TRBD2	TRBJ2-5	15	-	TRBV5-1	CASSLVPWGGKTQYF	TGCGCCAGCAGCTTGGTTCCTTGGGGGGGGAAGACCCAGTACTTC
TRBD2	TRBJ2-1	16	-	TRBV5-4	CASSLELARSVNEQFF	TGTGCCAGCAGCTTGGAACTAGCGAGATCTGTCAATGAGCAGTTCTTC
-	TRBJ1-4	14	-	TRBV5-8	CASSLDWTNEKLFF	TGTGCCAGCAGCTTGGACTGGACTAATGAAAAACTGTTTTTT
-	TRBJ2-1	13	-	TRBV9	CASSETQGNEQFF	TGTGCCAGCAGTGAAACCCAGGGCAATGAGCAGTTCTTC
-	TRBJ2-5	14	-	TRBV11-3	CASSPGQGGETQYF	TGTGCCAGCAGCCCCGGCCAGGGCGGCGAGACCCAGTACTTC
TRBD1	TRBJ2-7	14	-	TRBV5-1	CASSLGQGSGEQYF	TGCGCCAGCAGCTTGGGACAGGGGTCAGGCGAGCAGTACTTC
TRBD1	TRBJ1-2	13	-	TRBV6-1	CASSRDREDGYTF	TGTGCCAGCAGTCGTGACAGGGAGGATGGCTACACCTTC
TRBD1	TRBJ1-2	15	-	TRBV10-3	CASSGQGEFNYGYTF	TGTGCCAGCTCGGGACAGGGGGAGTTTAACTATGGCTACACCTTC
TRBD1	TRBJ2-2	15	-	TRBV11-3	CASSPEDRGTGELFF	TGTGCCAGCAGCCCTGAGGACAGGGGTACCGGGGAGCTGTTTTTT
TRBD2	TRBJ2-1	18	-	TRBV2	CASSEAGLAGGSYNEQFF	TGTGCCAGCAGTGAAGCGGGGTTAGCGGGTGGCTCCTACAATGAGCAGTTCTTC
-	TRBJ1-6	18	-	TRBV10-2	CASRKDPGGGHNNSPLHF	TGCGCCAGCAGGAAGGATCCCGGGGGGGGGCATAACAATTCACCCCTCCACTTT
TRBD1	TRBJ1-2	13	-	TRBV4-3	CASSQGRGPGYTF	TGCGCCAGCAGCCAAGGCAGGGGGCCTGGCTACACCTTC
TRBD1	TRBJ2-7	22	once	TRBV5-1	CASSFSALTPGQGGPRSYEQYF	TGCGCCAGCAGCTTTAGCGCCCTAACTCCGGGACAGGGGGGCCCCCGCTCCTACGAGCAGTACTTC
-	TRBJ1-4	17	-	TRBV21-1	CASSKEPDRASGEKLFF	TGTGCCAGCAGCAAAGAACCTGACAGGGCCTCGGGTGAAAAACTGTTTTTT
-	TRBJ2-7	12	-	TRBV29-1	CSVEDRGYEQYF	TGCAGCGTTGAAGACAGGGGCTACGAGCAGTACTTC
TRBD1	TRBJ2-3	15	-	TRBV5-1	CATTSATGGTDTQYF	TGCGCCACCACATCAGCTACAGGGGGAACAGATACGCAGTATTTT
-	TRBJ2-2	10	-	TRBV30	CASYGGELFF	TGTGCCTCCTATGGCGGGGAGCTGTTTTTT
-	TRBJ1-5	14	-	TRBV7-2	CASSPSPLNQPQHF	TGTGCCAGCAGCCCTAGCCCCCTCAATCAGCCCCAGCATTTT
TRBD1	TRBJ2-7	13	-	TRBV6-5	CASGRQGVYEQYF	TGTGCCAGCGGGCGACAGGGTGTCTACGAGCAGTACTTC
TRBD2	TRBJ2-3	15	-	TRBV7-6	CASSPRLAGTDTQYF	TGTGCCAGCAGCCCCAGACTAGCCGGCACAGATACGCAGTATTTT
-	TRBJ2-1	21	-	TRBV21-1	CASSKSPRTSGGYPSYNEQFF	TGTGCCAGCAGCAAATCCCCTCGGACTAGCGGGGGCTATCCTTCCTACAATGAGCAGTTCTTC
TRBD1	TRBJ2-7	18	-	TRBV5-1	CASSLAKFSRQGEGEQYF	TGCGCCAGCAGCTTGGCAAAATTCTCTAGACAGGGGGAGGGCGAGCAGTACTTC
-	TRBJ1-2	16	-	TRBV9	CASSVDLGGSDYGYTF	TGTGCCAGCAGCGTAGACTTGGGGGGGTCGGACTATGGCTACACCTTC
TRBD1	TRBJ1-1	15	-	TRBV5-1	CASSGMTGKNTEAFF	TGCGCCAGCAGCGGGATGACAGGGAAGAACACTGAAGCTTTCTTT
-	TRBJ1-2	13	-	TRBV6-6	CASTPGGLGGYTF	TGTGCCAGCACCCCGGGAGGGTTGGGTGGCTACACCTTC
-	TRBJ2-7	10	-	TRBV29-1	CSVEDSEQYF	TGCAGCGTTGAAGATTCCGAGCAGTACTTC
-	TRBJ2-2	16	-	TRBV6-5	CASSYSIGENTGELFF	TGTGCCAGCAGTTACTCCATCGGTGAGAACACCGGGGAGCTGTTTTTT
-	TRBJ2-7	13	-	TRBV15	CATSRVVLAEQYF	TGTGCCACCAGCAGAGTAGTACTAGCTGAGCAGTACTTC